This is a list of T cell receptor beta chains from one sample in a study of T-cell reconstitution after alpha-beta-depleted transplantation in children. MiXCR was run by TCRdb on the PCR reads, yielding one entry per CDR3 protein. Found here are about 140,000 distinct CDR3 sequences, around 8.5% of them singletons; the top ten hold 18%. The source material was PBMCs, mostly from graft donor cells, sampled 180 days after TCRalphabeta/CD19-depleted stem cell transplant. These receptor sequences come from a female patient aged 2-9 years who had a stem cell transplant for congenital amegakaryocytic thrombocytopenia, so the T cells may come from the graft donor. Each CDR3 is given with its conserved first and last residue. A D gene is named only where the DNA matches it firmly. Some rows mark clone size as missing; the rest say once, few, many or name a class of expanded clone.

d_call,clone_size,v_call,j_call,cdr3_nt,cdr3_aa
-,many,TRBV20-1,TRBJ2-2,TGCAGTGCTGAAGCGTTTGGGCGGACCGGGGAGCTGTTTTTT,CSAEAFGRTGELFF
-,many,TRBV5-8,TRBJ2-3,TGTGCCAGCAGCCCAAGATTGGATACGCAGTATTTT,CASSPRLDTQYF
-,-,TRBV4-1,TRBJ2-7,TGCGCCAGCAGCCAAGACCCCCAGGCCTACGAGCAGTACTTC,CASSQDPQAYEQYF
-,many,TRBV5-4,TRBJ2-5,TGTGCCAGCAGCTTGGACGGGGTCCAAGAGACCCAGTACTTC,CASSLDGVQETQYF
-,many,TRBV5-1,TRBJ2-7,TGCGCCAGCAGCGTGGGACATACCTCCTACGAGCAGTACTTC,CASSVGHTSYEQYF
TRBD1,-,TRBV5-1,TRBJ2-5,TGCGCCAGCAGAACCGGGACAGTGGAAGAGACCCAGTACTTC,CASRTGTVEETQYF
-,many,TRBV30,TRBJ1-5,TGTGCCTGGAGTAGGGGGGCCTTAACGGATCAGCCCCAGCATTTT,CAWSRGALTDQPQHF
TRBD1,many,TRBV20-1,TRBJ2-2,TGCAGTGCTAGACCCTCGGACAGGGGAGACCCCGGGGAGCTGTTTTTT,CSARPSDRGDPGELFF
-,many,TRBV10-3,TRBJ2-7,TGTGCCATCAGGGATGGGGACTACGAGCAGTACTTC,CAIRDGDYEQYF
TRBD1,-,TRBV20-1,TRBJ2-3,TGCAGTGCTCGCCTCCTCCGGGACAGGGGTGAGGATACGCAGTATTTT,CSARLLRDRGEDTQYF
-,few,TRBV11-3,TRBJ2-3,TGTGCCAGCAGCTCTGTCTCGACACCCACAGATACGCAGTATTTT,CASSSVSTPTDTQYF
TRBD2,many,TRBV18,TRBJ2-2,TGTGCCAGCTCACCGGTGGAACTAGCGGGAGTTACCGGGGAGCTGTTTTTT,CASSPVELAGVTGELFF
-,many,TRBV28,TRBJ2-3,TGTGCCAGCAGTTTGTCCCCGCAACTTTTAGATACGCAGTATTTT,CASSLSPQLLDTQYF
-,-,TRBV5-1,TRBJ2-3,TGCGCCAGCAGCTTTGGGGGCACAGATACGCAGTATTTT,CASSFGGTDTQYF
-,many,TRBV20-1,TRBJ1-5,TGCAGTGTTAGCGCATATAGCAATCAGCCCCAGCATTTT,CSVSAYSNQPQHF
TRBD2,-,TRBV12-3/TRBV12-4,TRBJ2-3,TGTGCCAGCAGTTTCCAACTAGCGTGGAATCCAGATACGCAGTATTTT,CASSFQLAWNPDTQYF
TRBD1,few,TRBV6-2/TRBV6-3,TRBJ2-3,TGTGCCAGCAGTTACCCCCGTTGGACAGGGACAGATACGCAGTATTTT,CASSYPRWTGTDTQYF
-,many,TRBV7-9,TRBJ2-7,TGTGCCAGCACCAATATTCTTACGGGGTACGAGCAGTACTTC,CASTNILTGYEQYF
-,many,TRBV6-5,TRBJ2-7,TGTGCCAGCAGCCAGGAGGCTTCGTACGAGCAGTACTTC,CASSQEASYEQYF
TRBD2,many,TRBV12-3/TRBV12-4,TRBJ2-3,TGTGCCAGCACCCGGACTAGCAGATCCACAGATACGCAGTATTTT,CASTRTSRSTDTQYF
-,few,TRBV10-3,TRBJ1-4,TGTGCCATCAAATCTGGGGAAGGGGGAAAACTGTTTTTT,CAIKSGEGGKLFF
TRBD2,many,TRBV7-9,TRBJ2-3,TGTGCCAGCAGCTTAGTGCCAGCGGGGGGTGCAGATACGCAGTATTTT,CASSLVPAGGADTQYF
-,many,TRBV3-1,TRBJ2-1,TGTGCCAGCAGGATGGACAGTCGCTCCTACAATGAGCAGTTCTTC,CASRMDSRSYNEQFF
TRBD2,-,TRBV11-2,TRBJ2-7,TGTGCCAGCAGCTTACTTCTGGCGGGGGCCTACGAGCAGTACTTC,CASSLLLAGAYEQYF
-,few,TRBV11-3,TRBJ2-2,TGTGCCAGCAGCAAAGGGGTCACCGGGGAGCTGTTTTTT,CASSKGVTGELFF
-,few,TRBV20-1,TRBJ2-3,TGCAGTGCCGAAACAGACACAGATACGCAGTATTTT,CSAETDTDTQYF
TRBD1,many,TRBV5-8,TRBJ2-2,TGTGCCAGCAACTTCCGGGACAGGGCCCTTTACACCGGGGAGCTGTTTTTT,CASNFRDRALYTGELFF
TRBD2,-,TRBV18,TRBJ2-3,TGTGCCAGCTCACCAGATTGGTGGAGCGGGGTAGATACGCAGTATTTT,CASSPDWWSGVDTQYF
-,-,TRBV20-1,TRBJ2-1,TGCAGTGGTACTGGGCCCATCCACAATGAGCAGTTCTTC,CSGTGPIHNEQFF
TRBD2,many,TRBV6-5,TRBJ2-2,TGTGCCAGCGTTCCATCGGGGAGGGCCGTCGCTGGCACCGGGGAGCTGTTTTTT,CASVPSGRAVAGTGELFF
-,many,TRBV28,TRBJ2-7,TGTGCCAGCAGTTTGTGGCAGGGCACCTACGAGCAGTACTTC,CASSLWQGTYEQYF
TRBD2,few,TRBV5-1,TRBJ2-1,TGCGCCAGCAGCTCGGGACTAGCGGTGGGTGAGCAGTTCTTC,CASSSGLAVGEQFF
-,many,TRBV5-4,TRBJ2-2,TGTGCCAGCAGCTTACCAAGGCTCCCGAACACCGGGGAGCTGTTTTTT,CASSLPRLPNTGELFF
-,-,TRBV2,TRBJ1-1,TGTGCCAGCATCGCCCTTGAAGAAGCTTTCTTT,CASIALEEAFF
-,many,TRBV7-9,TRBJ1-4,TGTGCCAGCAGTAAAAGCCGGGACAAGCATGAAAAACTGTTTTTT,CASSKSRDKHEKLFF
-,many,TRBV25-1,TRBJ1-1,TGTGCCAGCAGTTGGGGTTTTAACACTGAAGCTTTCTTT,CASSWGFNTEAFF
-,many,TRBV7-2,TRBJ2-2,TGTGCCAGCAGCCTCGGGGGAAGGGGGGAGCTGTTTTTT,CASSLGGRGELFF
TRBD1,once,TRBV7-8,TRBJ1-4,TGTGCCAGCCTAGGGACAGCTTATAATGAAAAACTGTTTTTT,CASLGTAYNEKLFF
-,few,TRBV7-9,TRBJ2-7,TGTGCCAGCAGCACACGACAGGCCAGCTCCTACGAGCAGTACTTC,CASSTRQASSYEQYF
-,many,TRBV4-2,TRBJ2-3,TGTGCCAGCAGCCAAGACGAGTGGGGTTATACGCAGTATTTT,CASSQDEWGYTQYF